These 17 T cell receptor beta chains share one sample of origin, sequenced in a study of blood T cell repertoires in COVID-19. The assay was immunoSEQ multiplex PCR, and TCRdb's table has in-frame clones only and misses some. The table includes 85,000 to 130,000 clones, more than 85% detected once. Material: peripheral blood. The receptors were sampled from a man between 60 and 75 years old with acute or convalescent COVID-19.

The chain is built from TRBV12-5 and TRBJ2-3; perhaps TRBD2 as D (6 bases). Per the germline V gene, CDR1 is LGHNT and CDR2 is FRNRAP. The CDR3 covers 14 residues. V gave up 6 bases and J gave up 3 bases, with 13 bases separating them. The CDR3 DNA reads as TGTGCTAGTGGGTTTGGCGGGGTGACAGATACGCAGTATTTT. Its translation: CASGFGGVTDTQYF.

The gene calls are TRBV5-1 and TRBJ2-3; perhaps TRBD1 as D (8 bases). V was pared by 2 bases and J by 3 bases, with 16 bases between. This CDR3 contains 16 residues. Germline assignment: CDR1 SGHRS and CDR2 YFSETQ. CDR3 sequence (DNA): TGCGCCAGCAGCTTTTCCGGACAGGGAGGGACAGATACGCAGTATTTT. Translation gives CASSFSGQGGTDTQYF. The full variable domain, its missing parts supplied by reference TRBV5-1 and TRBJ2-3, is KAGVTQTPRYLIKTRGQQVTLSCSPISGHRSVSWYQQTPGQGLQFLFEYFSETQRNKGNFPGRFSGRQFSNSRSEMNVSTLELGDSALYLCASSFSGQGGTDTQYFGPGTRLTVL.

This clone occurred once. Distinct nucleotide sequences in the sample also encode this CDR3. The rearrangement links TRBV7-2 to TRBJ2-5; TRBD2 aligns across 10 bases. Per the germline V gene, CDR1 is SGHTA and CDR2 is FQGNSA. The CDR3 is 16 residues long. The J segment lost 2 bases and the V segment lost 0 bases, leaving 3 bases of the junction unmatched. The CDR3 is CASSLAVTSGQETQYF. For the CDR3, the DNA is TGTGCCAGCAGCTTAGCAGTGACTAGCGGGCAAGAGACCCAGTACTTC.

This clone was seen once. The rearrangement uses TRBV24-1 and TRBJ1-2; the D is unclear. V lost 4 bases, J lost 3 bases, and 5 bases lay in between. CDR3 length: 12 amino acids. Per germline, CDR1 KGHDR and CDR2 SFDVKD. This CDR3 reads CATSERDYGYTF. The CDR3 nucleotides are TGTGCCACCAGTGAGAGGGACTATGGCTACACCTTC.

This clone came up a few times. Written as DNA, the CDR3 is TGTGCCAGCAGCCTCCTTTCGGGGGGCACTGAAGCTTTCTTT. Protein sequence: CASSLLSGGTEAFF. This chain connects TRBV14 to TRBJ1-1; tentatively, D is TRBD1 (5 bases). Trimming took 4 bases from V and 4 from J, leaving 13 bases between them. Germline loops: CDR1 SGHDN, CDR2 FVKESK. The CDR3 is made up of 14 amino acids.

The rearrangement joins TRBV5-1 to TRBJ2-3; no clear D. The CDR3 runs to 13 residues. With 2 bases removed from V and 2 bases from J, the gap between germline ends came to 6 bases. The germline CDR1 and CDR2 sequences are SGHRS and YFSETQ. CDR3 residues: CASSLQPTDTQYF. The CDR3 nucleotides are TGCGCCAGCAGCTTACAGCCCACAGATACGCAGTATTTT.

This clone was counted once. The chain links TRBV5-4 to TRBJ1-1, with no clear D. V lost 0 bases, J lost 3 bases, and 6 bases lay in between. Germline V gives CDR1 SGHNT, CDR2 YYREEE (reference sequence). The CDR3 length is 13 residues. The CDR3 DNA follows: TGTGCCAGCAGCTTGGGAGGAGACACTGAAGCTTTCTTT. Its protein is CASSLGGDTEAFF.

The chain employs TRBV14 and TRBJ2-5, with TRBD1 as a possible D gene (5 bases). CDR3 length: 13 residues. In germline, CDR1 is SGHDN, CDR2 FVKESK. V lost 5 bases, J lost 2 bases, and 9 bases lay in between. The CDR3 region is CASSGHIQETQYF. The CDR3 DNA sequence: TGTGCCAGCAGCGGACATATACAAGAGACCCAGTACTTC.

This chain uses TRBV6-5 with TRBJ2-1; a possible D gene is TRBD1 (5 bases). Trimming took 6 bases from V and 13 from J, leaving 19 bases between them. There are 13 residues in the CDR3. The germline gives CDR1 MNHEY, CDR2 SVGAGI. The CDR3 nucleotides are TGTGCCAGCAGCACCAGCCCCCAGGGAATTCAGTTCTTC. Translation: CASSTSPQGIQFF.

The chain has TRBV4-1 and TRBJ2-7, with TRBD2 as a possible D gene (6 bases). The ends were cut back, 0 bases at V and 4 bases at J, with 16 bases in the middle. Germline V CDR1 and CDR2: MGHRA, YSYEKL. The CDR3 loop spans 16 amino acids. This chain's CDR3 is CASSQDKGLASYEQYF. DNA of the CDR3: TGCGCCAGCAGCCAAGATAAGGGGCTAGCGTCATACGAGCAGTACTTC.

The chain joins TRBV11-2 to TRBJ1-2; D ambiguous. The V end lost 6 bases, the J end lost 6 bases, and 14 bases lay between the germline ends. The length of the CDR3 is 13 residues. Germline V CDR1 and CDR2: SGHAT, FQNNGV. CDR3 DNA: TGTGCCAGCAGTCATAAAGCGACCAATGGCTACACCTTC. The encoded protein is CASSHKATNGYTF. Drawing the rest from reference TRBV11-2 and TRBJ1-2, the complete variable domain is EAGVAQSPRYKIIEKRQSVAFWCNPISGHATLYWYQQILGQGPKLLIQFQNNGVVDDSQLPKDRFSAERLKGVDSTLKIQPAKLEDSAVYLCASSHKATNGYTFGSGTRLTVV.

V and J are TRBV2 and TRBJ1-1; 11 nucleotides match TRBD1. The V gene end was trimmed by 6 bases and the J gene end by 0 bases; junction bases not matched to a gene: 9. The CDR3 sequence is 17 residues long. Germline V gene data show CDR1 as SNHLY and CDR2 as FYNNEI. The CDR3 region is CASSLRTGGNMNTEAFF. DNA of the CDR3: TGTGCCAGCAGCCTACGGACAGGGGGCAACATGAACACTGAAGCTTTCTTT.

The rearrangement joins TRBV7-2 to TRBJ1-2; D is uncertain. The length of the CDR3 is 14 residues. Germline assignment: CDR1 SGHTA and CDR2 FQGNSA. Trimming took off 3 bases at V and 3 bases at J, with 11 bases between the two ends. The CDR3 DNA reads TGTGCCAGCAGCTTTGTAGGGAGGGACTATGGCTACACCTTC. This codes for CASSFVGRDYGYTF.

The gene calls are TRBV27 and TRBJ2-1; perhaps TRBD1 as D (6 bases). V lost 4 bases, J lost 5 bases, and 9 bases lay in between. Germline V gives CDR1 MNHEY, CDR2 SMNVEV (reference sequence). CDR3 length: 13 residues. The CDR3 DNA sequence: TGTGCCAGCAGTTGGGGGCCGCACAATGAGCAGTTCTTC. This sequence encodes CASSWGPHNEQFF.

The chain combines TRBV6-6 with TRBJ1-6; 8 nucleotides match TRBD1. The V gene's germline CDR1 is MNHNY and CDR2 SVGAGI (reference sequence). The trim removed 0 bases at V and 10 bases at J, leaving 8 bases unmatched. The CDR3 sequence is 16 residues long. The CDR3 here is CASSYSGQGLGSPLHF. The DNA for the CDR3 is TGTGCCAGCAGTTACTCCGGACAGGGCTTAGGGTCACCCCTCCACTTT.

J is TRBJ1-2 and V is TRBV27, with 7 bases that match TRBD1. Looked up from germline, CDR1 is MNHEY and CDR2 is SMNVEV (reference sequence). This CDR3 region has 13 residues. V shed 6 bases and J 8 bases; nucleotides not matched to a gene: 9. The CDR3 protein is CASRSGGSWGYTF. The CDR3 bases are TGTGCCAGCAGATCAGGGGGAAGTTGGGGCTACACCTTC.

The V and J genes are TRBV19 and TRBJ2-1; 7 bases are shared with TRBD2. This CDR3 is built from 16 residues. Germline V gives CDR1 LNHDA, CDR2 SQIVND (reference sequence). The V segment lost 4 bases and the J segment 3 bases; nucleotides outside the gene matches: 9. CDR3 amino acids: CASSRGTNVYYNEQFF. CDR3 coding DNA: TGTGCCAGTAGTAGGGGGACTAACGTATACTACAATGAGCAGTTCTTC.